These T cell receptor beta chains were read from a single sample in a study of T cells in Graves' hyperthyroidism and ophthalmopathy. TCRdb fed the multiplex PCR reads into MiXCR, producing one record per CDR3 protein. The sample lists about 480,000 distinct CDR3 sequences, around a fifth occurring once. Sequenced: blood. Receptors were obtained from a woman in her seventies with Graves' ophthalmopathy. The CDR3 runs from the conserved cysteine through the conserved F or W. Only some rows state a clone size, as once, few, many or a class for expanded clones.

J gene,clone size,V gene,CDR3 protein
TRBJ1-6,few,TRBV7-3,CASSMTQGEENSPLHF
TRBJ2-3,many,TRBV6-5,CASSYHNSGSLPGTDTQYF
TRBJ2-7,.,TRBV6-1,CASSEGLAGVIRAYEQYF
TRBJ1-3,.,TRBV6-4,CASSLGGVGNTIYF
TRBJ1-1,.,TRBV29-1,CSVDHSPEAFF
TRBJ2-1,few,TRBV11-2,CASSKAGGVFNEQFF
TRBJ2-1,many,TRBV5-1,CASSGGLADGNEQFF
TRBJ2-7,few,TRBV2,CASRSPGLASFEQYF
TRBJ2-1,.,TRBV18,CASSPPQAGGHNEQFF
TRBJ2-7,.,TRBV6-1,CASSAQRTSGTYEQYF
TRBJ2-7,.,TRBV20-1,CSAKTGAFAYEQYF
TRBJ2-7,many,TRBV2,CASSQNYREYEQYF
TRBJ1-2,few,TRBV9,CASTATVGGGTSYGYTF
TRBJ1-1,few,TRBV5-5,CASSLRTGGAGTEAFF
TRBJ2-7,many,TRBV3-1,CASSQDGRGYEQYF
TRBJ2-1,.,TRBV24-1,CATSNSGVPSNEQFF
TRBJ2-1,.,TRBV24-1,CATSAGGSRNEQFF
TRBJ1-2,few,TRBV12-3/TRBV12-4,CASSLEAQGSRGYTF
TRBJ1-2,.,TRBV18,CASSPLVGVYGYTF
TRBJ2-3,many,TRBV9,CASSLLDLTSGTTDTQYF
TRBJ2-7,.,TRBV6-2/TRBV6-3,CASSYQETYEQYF
TRBJ1-2,.,TRBV6-1,CASSQTGAYGYTF
TRBJ1-1,many,TRBV7-3,CASSLDGRTEAFF
TRBJ2-7,few,TRBV5-1,CASSLGRNYEQYF
TRBJ1-4,.,TRBV20-1,CSADPVSTNEKLFF
TRBJ2-7,.,TRBV7-8,CASSLALSSGIYDEQYF
TRBJ1-2,few,TRBV24-1,CATSDPSLGREQDGYTF
TRBJ2-1,many,TRBV7-3,CASSLSLYNEQFF
TRBJ2-5,.,TRBV19,CASKGGKLEETQYF
TRBJ1-2,many,TRBV30,CAWSEQGAYGYTF
TRBJ1-2,.,TRBV14,CASSPNANYGYTF
TRBJ2-1,many,TRBV30,CAWRAHRLWEQFF
TRBJ2-7,.,TRBV28,CASRDWGEQYF
TRBJ1-5,many,TRBV28,CASSLYGQPQHF
TRBJ1-2,.,TRBV28,CASRSGTGGSYGYTF
TRBJ2-1,few,TRBV18,CASSPPGKGGNEQFF
TRBJ1-2,few,TRBV12-3/TRBV12-4,CASRPGQGKLGYGYTF
TRBJ2-1,many,TRBV12-3/TRBV12-4,CASSPLTSGDNEQFF
TRBJ1-2,few,TRBV25-1,CASSELGYGYTF
TRBJ2-1,.,TRBV6-1,CASSGPHYGPYNEQFF
TRBJ1-2,many,TRBV6-1,CASSRTVSDYGYTF
TRBJ2-7,.,TRBV7-9,CASSLGVVLATSSYEQYF
TRBJ2-1,.,TRBV6-2/TRBV6-3,CASSYAGVAHEQFF
TRBJ2-7,many,TRBV3-1,CASSRLSYEQYF
TRBJ2-1,.,TRBV12-3/TRBV12-4,CASSQLQGQQFF
TRBJ2-2,.,TRBV9,CASSVAVGLAAGELFF
TRBJ2-3,few,TRBV18,CASSPLRERLDTQYF
TRBJ2-7,many,TRBV12-3/TRBV12-4,CASSFGPSSYEQYF
TRBJ2-2,many,TRBV2,CASSGRINTGELFF
TRBJ2-1,few,TRBV25-1,CASSVSGRSYNEQFF
TRBJ2-3,.,TRBV19,CASSIWGLAGPTSTDTQYF
TRBJ2-1,many,TRBV18,CASSPIRDEQFF
TRBJ2-3,.,TRBV3-1,CASSFRSGGDTQYF